This is a list of T cell receptor beta chains from one sample in a study of T cells in localized non-small cell lung cancer. Data came from immunoSEQ multiplex PCR; TCRdb stores just in-frame clones and leaves some out. The sample lists over 15,000 clones; about 90% were seen once. This specimen was peripheral blood, taken before any cancer treatment. The source is a woman aged 40 to 75 with stage I lung adenocarcinoma. The CDR3 runs from the conserved cysteine through the conserved F or W. Fields, in order: D gene, clone size, V gene, J gene, CDR3 DNA, CDR3 protein. The D gene is left open where the match is weak. Where a row states a size, it is once, few, many or the class of an expanded clone; other rows omit it.

-,-,TRBV18,TRBJ2-6,TGTGCCAGCTCCGGGACGTCGGTACGTTCAGGGGCCAACGTCCTGACTTTC,CASSGTSVRSGANVLTF
-,-,TRBV7-2,TRBJ2-1,TGTGCCAGCAGCTTAAGGACTACCGGCAATGAGCAGTTCTTC,CASSLRTTGNEQFF
-,-,TRBV4-2,TRBJ2-2,TGTGCCAGCAGCCAAGATCCGGGGAGGCACGGGGAGCTGTTTTTT,CASSQDPGRHGELFF
TRBD1,few,TRBV30,TRBJ1-1,TGTGCCCGCAGCCGGGACAGGGGGCAGGAAGCTTTCTTT,CARSRDRGQEAFF
-,once,TRBV21-1,TRBJ2-1,TGTGCCAGCAGGAGTATGGGGACAGGGTGCTTGGGATCCTACAATGAGCAGTTCTTC,CASRSMGTGCLGSYNEQFF
TRBD2,once,TRBV10-2,TRBJ2-5,TGCGCCAGCAGTAATCTAGCGGGAGTTCAAGAGACCCAGTACTTC,CASSNLAGVQETQYF
-,-,TRBV9,TRBJ1-5,TGTGCCAGCAGCCCTCAGAAGGGTTATAGCAATCAGCCCCAGCATTTT,CASSPQKGYSNQPQHF
TRBD2,-,TRBV19,TRBJ2-7,TGTGCCACCCGGGCTGCTAGCGGGAGTTCCGAGCAGTACTTC,CATRAASGSSEQYF
TRBD1,-,TRBV11-3,TRBJ2-1,TGTGCCAGCAGCCCCGGGACAGACAATGAGCAGTTCTTC,CASSPGTDNEQFF
-,few,TRBV18,TRBJ2-5,TGTGCCAGCTCACCCCGTCATGAAAAGCAAGAGACCCAGTACTTC,CASSPRHEKQETQYF
-,-,TRBV6-5,TRBJ1-1,TGTGCCAGCAGTTTCGGGGGGGGGCGAACTTTCTTT,CASSFGGGRTFF
-,-,TRBV7-2,TRBJ1-4,TGTGCCAGCAGCTGGACGTCAGGCGGTAATGAAAAACTGTTTTTT,CASSWTSGGNEKLFF
-,-,TRBV5-1,TRBJ1-6,TGCGCCAGCAGCCAGGGGACACAGGATAATTCACCCCTCCACTTT,CASSQGTQDNSPLHF
-,-,TRBV18,TRBJ2-1,TGTGCCAGCTCACCCCTGAGAGGGAGCTCCTACAATGAGCAGTTCTTC,CASSPLRGSSYNEQFF
-,-,TRBV6-5,TRBJ2-5,TGTGCCAGCAGAACTTACGGACAGCTCGAGACCCAGTACTTC,CASRTYGQLETQYF
-,-,TRBV21-1,TRBJ2-7,TGTGCCAGCAGCGGAAGACTAGCGGGAGGAAAATCGAGCGAGCAGTACTTC,CASSGRLAGGKSSEQYF
TRBD1,-,TRBV7-9,TRBJ2-5,TGTGCCAGCAGCTCGACAGGGGGTGAGACCCAGTACTTC,CASSSTGGETQYF
-,-,TRBV5-6,TRBJ2-2,TGTGCCAGCAGCTTGGCGGGGCCCACCGGGGAGCTGTTTTTT,CASSLAGPTGELFF
TRBD1,-,TRBV27,TRBJ2-5,TGTGCCAGCAGCCTCGGGACAGGGGAAGAGACCCAGTACTTC,CASSLGTGEETQYF
-,-,TRBV9,TRBJ1-6,TGTGCCAGCAGCTCGGGGGCAAGCTCCTATAATTCACCCCTCCACTTT,CASSSGASSYNSPLHF
TRBD1,-,TRBV16,TRBJ2-2,TGTGCCAGCACCACGACAGGGACCGGGGAGCTGTTTTTT,CASTTTGTGELFF
TRBD1,-,TRBV28,TRBJ1-3,TGTGCCAGCACCATCCGCCCGGGACAGGGGGCAATCGGAAACACCATATATTTT,CASTIRPGQGAIGNTIYF
-,-,TRBV5-4,TRBJ2-3,TGTGCCAGCAGCTTGGGGGGTAGCACAGATACGCAGTATTTT,CASSLGGSTDTQYF
-,-,TRBV5-6,TRBJ1-5,TGTGCCGGCAGCTTGAGACGGTATAGCAATCAGCCCCAGCATTTT,CAGSLRRYSNQPQHF
TRBD2,-,TRBV5-1,TRBJ2-1,TGCGCCAGCAGCGTGACTAGCGGAAATGACAATGAGCAGTTCTTC,CASSVTSGNDNEQFF
TRBD1,-,TRBV18,TRBJ1-2,TGTGCCAGCTCACCAAACAGCCAGGGGGATGGCTACACCTTC,CASSPNSQGDGYTF
-,-,TRBV27,TRBJ1-1,TGTGCCAGCAGTTTATACGGGGGAGGCACTGAAGCTTTCTTT,CASSLYGGGTEAFF
TRBD2,-,TRBV5-1,TRBJ2-7,TGCGCCAGCAGCTTGGAGGCCGGGGGGACCGAGCAGTACTTC,CASSLEAGGTEQYF
TRBD1,-,TRBV7-3,TRBJ2-1,TGTGCCAGCAGCTCTCCAACCGTCCGGGACAGGGGGAATTACAATGAGCAGTTCTTC,CASSSPTVRDRGNYNEQFF